Below are 28 T cell receptor beta chains sequenced from a single sample in a study of CD8+CD57+ T cells in acquired aplastic anemia. Both TCR beta VDJ combination and CDR3 sequence profiling were carried out. Genomic DNA was the template for this profiling. One entry per CDR3 protein results from TCRdb running MiXCR on the reads. The repertoire includes about 400,000 distinct CDR3 sequences, roughly 68% of them detected once, and 4% sits in the top ten. The sequenced sample was sorted CD4+, CD8+, or CD8+CD57+ T cells (not recorded which) from PBMCs. These receptors all come from a human donor in good health, serving as a control.

Comments on this clonotype: The conserved phenylalanine or tryptophan is not found at the CDR3 terminus, so this likely reflects a read error. The DNA is omitted, as the CDR3 cannot be located on it reliably, and the CDR3 follows TCRdb's listing. V gene TRBV5-6 combines with J gene TRBJ1-1. Germline V gives CDR1 SGHDT, CDR2 YYEEEE. From its first to its last residue, the CDR3 has 16 amino acids. The CDR3 sequence: CASSLGGAGTYTEASL.

This sequence joins TRBV10-2 and TRBJ2-5, with 7 bases identical to TRBD1. After removal of 10 bases from V and 6 bases from J, the junction contained 17 bases not matched to a gene. The CDR3 sequence is 15 residues long. Germline CDR1 and CDR2: WSHSY and SAAADI. This chain's CDR3 is CATRIGTVVLQTQYF. The CDR3 DNA reads TGCGCCACCCGAATAGGGACAGTGGTCTTACAGACCCAGTACTTC.

This clonotype was picked up many times. The chain couples TRBV20-1 to TRBJ2-1; TRBD2 matches 9 bases. The CDR3 totals 16 residues. CDR1 is DFQATT and CDR2 is SNEGSKA in the germline V gene (reference sequence). V was pared by 0 bases and J by 8 bases, with 11 bases of the junction left unmatched. CDR3 nucleotide sequence: TGCAGTGCTAGAGAGTACGGGCGGGGGGGCCGAGATGAGCAGTTCTTC. Translated: CSAREYGRGGRDEQFF.

As to this clonotype: Its ends do not fully match the called genes, so a read error is possible. The V gene is TRBV2, the J gene TRBJ1-1, with D unresolved. Germline V CDR1 and CDR2: SNHLY, FYNNEI. The CDR3 consists of 14 residues. The CDR3 region has the DNA TGTGCCAGCAAACCCAGTGCCAGGAACGCAGAATTTTTCTTC. Its translation is CASKPSARNAEFFF.

In regard to this clonotype: Here the CDR3 omits its conserved ending phenylalanine or tryptophan, so a read error is the likely source. The DNA is left out, because the CDR3 cannot be placed on it with certainty; the CDR3 is given as TCRdb lists it. The rearrangement links TRBV2 to TRBJ2-2; no DNA check was done on the table's D call, TRBD1. The CDR3 spans 16 residues, counting both ends. CDR1 is SNHLY and CDR2 is FYNNEI in the germline V gene. The CDR3 loop is CATGRPTGVITEALFG.

DNA of the CDR3: TGTGCCAGCGGCATCGGACTAGCGGGGTCTGAGCAGTTCTTC. Residues: CASGIGLAGSEQFF. The chain carries TRBV7-9 and TRBJ2-1; 12 bases match TRBD2. CDR1 SEHNR and CDR2 FQNEAQ come from the germline V gene (reference sequence). This CDR3 contains 14 residues. The V and J ends lost 8 bases and 9 bases, in that order; junction bases with no gene match: 8.

Comments on this clonotype: Its ends do not fully match the called genes, so a read error is possible. This chain links TRBV5-1 with TRBJ1-6; D might be TRBD1 (6 bases). The germline V gene has CDR1 SGHRS and CDR2 YFSETQ. The CDR3 runs 15 residues. CDR3 DNA sequence: TGTGCCAGCAGCTTACGCCCCGGGGGGCGTTCACCCCTCCACTTT. Translating it yields CASSLRPGGRSPLHF.

This chain uses TRBV11-2 with TRBJ2-3; 7 bases align to TRBD1. Unmatched junction bases numbered 6, after V lost 5 bases and J lost 4 bases. The V gene's germline CDR1 is SGHAT and CDR2 FQNNGV. The CDR3 is made up of 14 amino acids. This CDR3 reads CASSRTGSADTQYF. The DNA of the CDR3 is TGTGCCAGCAGCCGGACAGGTTCGGCAGATACGCAGTATTTT.

The table lists this clonotype with many counts. The V call is TRBV7-6, the J call TRBJ2-1; TRBD2 aligns across 7 bases. CDR3 size: 13 residues. Per germline, CDR1 SGHVS and CDR2 FNYEAQ. Trimming at V came to 2 bases and at J to 7 bases, leaving 2 bases not matched to a gene. CDR3 protein: CASSLQRGNEQFF. Written as DNA, the CDR3 is TGTGCCAGCAGCTTACAGCGGGGTAATGAGCAGTTCTTC.

This chain links TRBV7-2 with TRBJ2-3; TRBD2 agrees at 10 bases. This CDR3 has 16 residues. Germline lookup yields CDR1 SGHTA and CDR2 FQGNSA. The V segment lost 5 bases and the J segment 7 bases; nucleotides outside the gene matches: 12. This CDR3 reads CASSPRSSGGSNTQYF. The CDR3 DNA follows: TGTGCCAGCAGCCCGAGGTCTAGCGGGGGCTCCAATACGCAGTATTTT.

In the case of this clonotype: At one end, the junction sequence differs from germline, possibly due to a read error. The V call is TRBV7-9, the J call TRBJ2-2; possible D gene TRBD2, 7 bases. This CDR3 has 14 amino acids. Germline loops: CDR1 SEHNR, CDR2 FQNEAQ (reference sequence). CDR3 in DNA: TGCGCCAGCAGCGATCTCCAGACGGGGGGCTTGCTATTTTTT. Amino acid sequence: CASSDLQTGGLLFF.

This clonotype appeared many times. The chain carries TRBV6-2 or TRBV6-3 and TRBJ2-7; a possible D gene is TRBD2 (5 bases). CDR1 and CDR2 (germline): MNHEY, SVGEGT. The CDR3 is made up of 14 amino acids. Deletions cut 5 bases from V and 1 base from J, with 12 bases between. CDR3 DNA sequence: TGTGCCAGCAGTCGGCGGACTGATTCCTACGAGCAGTACTTC. It is translated as CASSRRTDSYEQYF.

This clonotype was counted many times. The J gene is TRBJ1-6, the V gene TRBV6-5; D uncertain. The germline CDR1 and CDR2 sequences are MNHEY and SVGAGI. V dropped 3 bases and J dropped 3 bases, with 18 bases sitting between them. The CDR3 is 18 amino acids. CDR3 loop: CASSYVGRGSDYNSPLHF. The CDR3 region has the DNA TGTGCCAGCAGTTATGTAGGACGGGGAAGTGACTATAATTCACCCCTCCACTTT.

The CDR3 loop is CASSREQGDHSPLHF. DNA of the CDR3: TGCGCCAGCAGCCGGGAACAGGGAGACCATTCACCCCTCCACTTT. The chain joins TRBV4-3 to TRBJ1-6; tentatively, D is TRBD1 (6 bases). The CDR3 has 15 amino acids. Per germline, CDR1 LGHNA and CDR2 YSLEER. Trimming removed 4 bases at V and 8 bases at J, with 15 bases between.

About this clonotype: A much larger clone differs from this one at a single base, so this may be a read error. The rearrangement joins TRBV5-6 to TRBJ1-3, with no clear D. Per germline, CDR1 SGHDT and CDR2 YYEEEE. The V end lost 0 bases, the J end lost 0 bases, and 13 bases lay between the germline ends. The CDR3 covers 17 residues. The CDR3 sequence: CASSLGSSGVSGNTIYF. The CDR3 DNA is TGTGCCAGCAGCTTGGGCAGCTCCGGGGTCTCTGGAAACACCATATATTTT. The variable domain in full, completed from reference TRBV5-6 and TRBJ1-3, reads DAGVTQSPTHLIKTRGQQVTLRCSPKSGHDTVSWYQQALGQGPQFIFQYYEEEERQRGNFPDRFSGHQFPNYSSELNVNALLLGDSALYLCASSLGSSGVSGNTIYFGEGSWLTVV.

Note on this clonotype: The junction departs from the called germline gene at one end, perhaps through a read error. The chain has TRBV7-2 and TRBJ1-1, with D tentatively TRBD1 (6 bases). Germline CDR1 reads SGHTA; CDR2 reads FQGNSA. The CDR3 runs 14 residues. As DNA, the CDR3 is TGTGCCAGCAGCGAACAACAGGGTAACAATGCACCCCTCTTT. Protein sequence: CASSEQQGNNAPLF.

Comment on this clonotype: A read error may account for a junction end that differs from germline. The genes are TRBV7-2 and TRBJ1-6; the D gene is possibly TRBD1 (6 bases). The length of the CDR3 is 15 residues. The germline CDR1 and CDR2 sequences are SGHTA and FQGNSA. CDR3 loop: CASTTGKGENAPLHF. CDR3 sequence (DNA): TGTGCCAGCACCACAGGGAAGGGAGAGAATGCGCCCCTTCACTTT.

This rearrangement joins TRBV20-1 to TRBJ1-1, with D perhaps TRBD1 (6 bases). This CDR3 is 13 amino acids long. The ends were cut back, 0 bases at V and 8 bases at J, with 13 bases in the middle. The germline gives CDR1 DFQATT, CDR2 SNEGSKA (reference sequence). The CDR3: CSARESRGGEAFF. Written as DNA, the CDR3 is TGCAGTGCTAGAGAATCGCGGGGGGGCGAAGCTTTCTTT.

The chain is built from TRBV20-1 and TRBJ1-3; D uncertain. Per germline, CDR1 DFQATT and CDR2 SNEGSKA (reference sequence). Between the trimmed V and J ends, which lost 0 bases and 7 bases, there was a span of 13 bases. This CDR3 is 14 amino acids long. The CDR3 coding sequence is TGCAGTGCTAGAGACAGGAGCGCCTACAACACCATATATTTT. Amino acids: CSARDRSAYNTIYF.

With respect to this clonotype: A junction end diverges from the germline sequence, so it may reflect a read error. The rearrangement uses TRBV2 and TRBJ2-6; D may correspond to TRBD1 or TRBD2 (6 bases each). Looked up from germline, CDR1 is SNHLY and CDR2 is FYNNEI. The CDR3 spans 16 residues. The CDR3 bases are TGTGCCAGCAGTGAAGGGCCGGGGGCTGGGGCCTACGTCCTGACTTTC. It encodes CASSEGPGAGAYVLTF. Variable domain in full (rest from reference TRBV2 and TRBJ2-6): EPEVTQTPSHQVTQMGQEVILRCVPISNHLYFYWYRQILGQKVEFLVSFYNNEISEKSEIFDDQFSVERPDGSNFTLKIRSTKLEDSAMYFCASSEGPGAGAYVLTFGAGSRLTVL.

Comment on this clonotype: The limits of the CDR3 on the DNA are not certain, so only TCRdb's listed CDR3 is given. V usage is TRBV7-6 and J usage is TRBJ2-7. Looked up from germline, CDR1 is SGHVS and CDR2 is FNYEAQ. The CDR3 sequence runs 15 residues, both termini included. This CDR3 reads CASSLAADEQFFGYF.

As concerns this clonotype: The junction differs from germline at one of its ends, possibly a read error. This rearrangement joins TRBV2 to TRBJ2-7, with D possibly being TRBD2 (5 bases). Germline V gene sequence: CDR1 SNHLY, CDR2 FYNNEI. The CDR3 spans 13 residues. CDR3 residues: CASSPNSAYEEDF. CDR3 coding DNA: TGTGCCAGCAGCCCGAACTCGGCCTACGAGGAGGACTTC.

The genes are TRBV9 and TRBJ2-3; D remains unclear. V lost 1 base to trimming and J lost 15 bases, with 21 bases between them. Germline loops: CDR1 SGDLS, CDR2 YYNGEE. This CDR3 is built from 14 residues. CDR3 in amino acids: CASSVRDDTEAFYF. The CDR3 coding sequence is TGTGCCAGCAGCGTACGTGACGACACTGAAGCTTTCTATTTT.

The chain has TRBV14 and TRBJ1-1, with TRBD1 identical over 7 bases. CDR1 is SGHDN, CDR2 FVKESK, per germline. The CDR3 is 13 amino acids. V shed 6 bases, J shed 14 bases, and the junction held 15 bases outside the gene matches. CDR3 in DNA: TGTGCCAGCAGTGAACAGGGGACCACTGAAGGGTTCTTT. Encoded protein: CASSEQGTTEGFF.

Comments on this clonotype: The conserved phenylalanine or tryptophan is not found at the CDR3 terminus, so this likely reflects a read error. The DNA is omitted, as the CDR3 cannot be located on it reliably, and the CDR3 follows TCRdb's listing. V gene TRBV7-2 combines with J gene TRBJ2-7; the tabulated D call, TRBD2, remains unverified against the DNA. The CDR3 spans 13 amino acids, including both terminal residues. CDR1 SGHTA and CDR2 FQGNSA come from the germline V gene. CDR3: CASSAFYLHYFGP.

The chain recombines TRBV24-1 with TRBJ1-2; D remains unclear. CDR3 size: 14 residues. Germline assignment: CDR1 KGHDR and CDR2 SFDVKD. Between the trimmed V and J ends, which lost 6 bases and 0 bases, there was a span of 10 bases. Here the CDR3 reads CATSLASTNYGYTF. CDR3 bases: TGTGCCACCAGTCTAGCGAGTACTAACTATGGCTACACCTTC.

Turning to this clonotype: Given the absence of the conserved phenylalanine or tryptophan at the CDR3 end, a read error is likely. Because the CDR3's place on the DNA is in doubt, the DNA is left out and the CDR3 is given as listed by TCRdb. The chain couples TRBV19 to TRBJ2-1. The CDR3 is 11 amino acids long, termini counted. Per germline, CDR1 LNHDA and CDR2 SQIVND (reference sequence). The CDR3: CASSMSIQQLI.

In its sample, this clonotype was seen many times. The chain is built from TRBV3-1 and TRBJ1-2, with D maybe TRBD1 (5 bases). The CDR3 covers 15 residues. CDR1 is LGHDT, CDR2 YNNKEL, per germline (reference sequence). The V gene lost 3 bases and the J gene lost 2 bases, with 13 bases spanning the gap. Here the CDR3 DNA reads TGTGCCAGCAGCCATTATGGGGGTAGGAACTATGGCTACACCTTC. This sequence encodes CASSHYGGRNYGYTF.